These T cell receptor beta chains were read from a single sample in a study of blood T cell repertoires in COVID-19. Here immunoSEQ multiplex PCR was the method, and the copy in TCRdb shows in-frame clones only, minus some. Among roughly 280,000 clones listed, roughly 90% were seen once. Sequenced material: peripheral blood. The receptors were gathered from a woman between 25 and 40 years old with COVID-19, enrolled during active disease. Both conserved end residues are part of each CDR3. Each record gives: clone size, D gene, V gene, J gene, CDR3 DNA, CDR3 protein. D genes are given only for firm matches. Clone size is given for some rows only: seen once, a few or many times, or a class if the clone is expanded.

>few|TRBD1|TRBV10-2|TRBJ2-7
TGCGCCAGCAGTTATTTTACAGGGGACTCCTACGAGCAGTACTTC
CASSYFTGDSYEQYF
>NA|NA|TRBV2|TRBJ1-1
TGTGCCAGCGATCGAAGCACAACAGGAGACATGAACACTGAAGCTTTCTTT
CASDRSTTGDMNTEAFF
>NA|NA|TRBV5-4|TRBJ2-3
TGTGCCAGCAGCCCGAGGACACCTAGCACAGATACGCAGTATTTT
CASSPRTPSTDTQYF
>NA|TRBD2|TRBV11-2|TRBJ2-1
TGTGCCAGCAGCTTTAGCGGGGGTTACAATGAGCAGTTCTTC
CASSFSGGYNEQFF
>NA|NA|TRBV5-1|TRBJ1-1
TGCGCCAGCAGCCCAAGGAGGACTTACAACACTGAAGCTTTCTTT
CASSPRRTYNTEAFF
>once|TRBD1|TRBV3-1/TRBV3-2|TRBJ1-6
TGTGCCAGCAGCCTCGACAGGGGATGGGGAAACTCACCCCTCCACTTT
CASSLDRGWGNSPLHF
>NA|TRBD1|TRBV11-2|TRBJ1-3
TGTGCCAGCAGCTTATGGACAGGGGTAGCAAACACCATATATTTT
CASSLWTGVANTIYF
>NA|NA|TRBV28|TRBJ1-2
TGTGCCTGGGGGGACGGAGGCCTTGGCTACACCTTC
CAWGDGGLGYTF
>NA|NA|TRBV6-1|TRBJ1-4
TGTGCCAGCCGTGAGGGGCCTTCGGAAAAACTGTTTTTT
CASREGPSEKLFF
>NA|TRBD2|TRBV27|TRBJ2-7
TGTGCCAGCAGTTTAGGGGCGGGAGGTATGTACGAGCAGTACTTC
CASSLGAGGMYEQYF
>NA|NA|TRBV5-4|TRBJ2-7
TGTGCCAGCAGCTTGTTCGGCGGAGTGAGATACGAGCAGTACTTC
CASSLFGGVRYEQYF
>NA|TRBD1|TRBV6-6|TRBJ1-4
TGTGCCAGCAGAGTGAGTCAGGGGGACGAAAAACTGTTTTTT
CASRVSQGDEKLFF
>NA|NA|TRBV9|TRBJ1-2
TGTGCCAGCAGCGGACTGGCCTATGGCTACACCTTC
CASSGLAYGYTF
>NA|NA|TRBV6-6|TRBJ1-1
TGTGCCAGCAGTTCCTCAACAGGGAACACTGAAGCTTTCTTT
CASSSSTGNTEAFF
>NA|NA|TRBV7-8|TRBJ2-7
TGTGCCAGCAGCTTAAGCAGGACATCGACCTACGAGCAGTACTTC
CASSLSRTSTYEQYF
>few|TRBD1|TRBV2|TRBJ1-6
TGTGCCAGCAGTGAGGGACAGTCTAATTCACCCCTCCACTTT
CASSEGQSNSPLHF
>NA|NA|TRBV6-5|TRBJ2-7
TGTGCCAGCAGTTACTCTTACGGACAGAACTACGAGCAGTACTTC
CASSYSYGQNYEQYF
>NA|NA|TRBV19|TRBJ2-7
TGTGCCAGTAGTATAGGCGTCGGCGGAACGCCGGACGAGCAGTACTTC
CASSIGVGGTPDEQYF
>NA|NA|TRBV4-3|TRBJ2-7
TGCGCCAGCAGCTACTCCGGGACTGGGGAACGGGAGCAGTACTTC
CASSYSGTGEREQYF
>few|TRBD2|TRBV19|TRBJ2-5
TGTGCCAGCGGGGGGGGAGGGGAGGGTCAGGAGACCCAGTACTTC
CASGGGGEGQETQYF
>once|TRBD1|TRBV4-3|TRBJ1-2
TGCGCCAGCAGCCAAGATTGGACAGGGGGCAGTTCCTATGGCTACACCTTC
CASSQDWTGGSSYGYTF
>NA|NA|TRBV4-1|TRBJ1-6
TGCGCCAGCAGCCCGCGGGACGGCGAGTTGGCCCTCCACTTT
CASSPRDGELALHF
>NA|TRBD1|TRBV19|TRBJ2-2
TGTGCCAGTCGGGACAGGGGAAACACCGGGGAGCTGTTTTTT
CASRDRGNTGELFF
>NA|NA|TRBV7-9|TRBJ1-5
TGTGCCAGCTCCCGATGGGCGGGGGAGGCTATCGATCAGCCCCAGCATTTT
CASSRWAGEAIDQPQHF
>NA|TRBD1|TRBV6-5|TRBJ2-7
TGTGCCAGCAGTTACGTCGGGACAGGGGGGAGCGAGCAGTACTTC
CASSYVGTGGSEQYF
>NA|TRBD2|TRBV30|TRBJ2-7
TGTGCCTGGAGTGTACGGTCTAGCGGGATGCGCGAGCAGTACTTC
CAWSVRSSGMREQYF
>NA|TRBD1|TRBV5-1|TRBJ2-7
TGCGCCAGCAGCTTGGCATCCCTCCGACAGGGTCGGGAGCAGTACTTC
CASSLASLRQGREQYF
>NA|TRBD2|TRBV4-3|TRBJ2-2
TGCGCCAGCAAGCGCGGGGGGCTGGGGGCCGGGGAGCTGTTTTTT
CASKRGGLGAGELFF
>NA|NA|TRBV6-4|TRBJ2-7
TGTGCCAGCAGTGAAGAGTTTAACGAGCAGTACTTC
CASSEEFNEQYF
>NA|NA|TRBV5-1|TRBJ2-5
TGCGCCAGCAGCTACGGTCGTGGGCGGGTGTACTTC
CASSYGRGRVYF
>NA|NA|TRBV9|TRBJ2-3
TGTGCCAGCAGCGTAGGGCTCTCCAGCACAGATACGCAGTATTTT
CASSVGLSSTDTQYF
>NA|TRBD1|TRBV3-1/TRBV3-2|TRBJ2-7
TGTGCCAGCAGCCAAGCTTGGACAGGGGGCCTCGAGCAGTACTTC
CASSQAWTGGLEQYF
>NA|NA|TRBV29-1|TRBJ1-1
TGCAGCGTTGACCCGCACGCAGGGAGGACTGAAGCTTTCTTT
CSVDPHAGRTEAFF
>NA|TRBD1|TRBV19|TRBJ1-1
TGTGCCAGTAGTATAGCCTACTGGGACAGAGTAAACACTGAAGCTTTCTTT
CASSIAYWDRVNTEAFF
>NA|NA|TRBV4-3|TRBJ2-1
TGCGCCAGCAGCCAAGACGCAGTTACCTACAATGAGCAGTTCTTC
CASSQDAVTYNEQFF
>NA|NA|TRBV6-6|TRBJ1-5
TGTGCCAGCCAACAGGGTCATCAGCCCCAGCATTTT
CASQQGHQPQHF
>NA|TRBD2|TRBV27|TRBJ2-3
TGTGCCAGCAGTTTTTCGCTAGCGGGAGCGGATACGCAGTATTTT
CASSFSLAGADTQYF
>NA|NA|TRBV11-2|TRBJ1-1
TGTGCCAGCAGCTTAAGGGGTCGGGACATCAGGGGATTGAACACTGAAGCTTTCTTT
CASSLRGRDIRGLNTEAFF
>once|NA|TRBV27|TRBJ1-2
TGTGCCAGCAGGACTGGACTGCACTATGGCTACACCTTC
CASRTGLHYGYTF
>NA|NA|TRBV6-5|TRBJ1-1
TGTGCCAGCAGTTACCGGCAGGATTCGAACACTGAAGCTTTCTTT
CASSYRQDSNTEAFF
>NA|NA|TRBV4-3|TRBJ1-6
TGCGCCAGCAGCCGAGAACGGGGGGCAAATTCACCCCTCCACTTT
CASSRERGANSPLHF
>NA|TRBD2|TRBV6-5|TRBJ2-7
TGTGCCAGCACTGCTAGCGGGAGCCCGTACGAGCAGTACTTC
CASTASGSPYEQYF
>NA|TRBD2|TRBV29-1|TRBJ2-4
TGCAGCGTTGTGGCGGGAGCGTCGGTGAACATTCAGTACTTC
CSVVAGASVNIQYF
>NA|TRBD1|TRBV4-1|TRBJ1-5
TGCGCCAGCAGCCAAGCCTCGGGACAGAGTCCTCGGCCCCAGCATTTT
CASSQASGQSPRPQHF
>NA|TRBD2|TRBV9|TRBJ2-3
TGTGCCAGCAGCGTAGACTCAGCGGGAGTTACGCAGTATTTT
CASSVDSAGVTQYF
>NA|NA|TRBV30|TRBJ1-3
TGTGCCTGGAGACAGGAAAGCTCTGGAAACACCATATATTTT
CAWRQESSGNTIYF
>NA|TRBD1|TRBV30|TRBJ1-5
TGTGCGGACAGGGCGAACCAGCCCCAGCATTTT
CADRANQPQHF
>few|NA|TRBV29-1|TRBJ2-7
TGCAGCGTTGTGGGACAAACCTACGAGCAGTACTTC
CSVVGQTYEQYF
>NA|NA|TRBV5-4|TRBJ1-2
TGTGCCAGCAGCGTGTGGTGGGCAGGGCCTTCCAACTATGGCTACACCTTC
CASSVWWAGPSNYGYTF
>NA|TRBD1|TRBV7-9|TRBJ2-1
TGTGCCAGCAGCTCAGACAGGGGATACGACAATGAGCAGTTCTTC
CASSSDRGYDNEQFF
>NA|NA|TRBV30|TRBJ2-1
TGTGCCTGGAGTGTACGGGGTAGCACAGGGAATGAGCAGTTCTTC
CAWSVRGSTGNEQFF
>few|TRBD1|TRBV5-4|TRBJ1-6
TGTGCCAGCAGCTTTGAGACAGGGACGTCACCCCTCCACTTT
CASSFETGTSPLHF
>NA|NA|TRBV20-1|TRBJ2-1
TGCAGTGCTATTGGCAATCAGCAGTTCTTC
CSAIGNQQFF
>once|TRBD1|TRBV28|TRBJ1-2
TGTGCCAGCAGCCGCCGGACAGGTTATGGCTACACCTTC
CASSRRTGYGYTF
>NA|NA|TRBV5-6|TRBJ2-6
TGTGCCAGCAGCTCTCTACAGGGTTCTGGGGCCAACGTCCTGACTTTC
CASSSLQGSGANVLTF